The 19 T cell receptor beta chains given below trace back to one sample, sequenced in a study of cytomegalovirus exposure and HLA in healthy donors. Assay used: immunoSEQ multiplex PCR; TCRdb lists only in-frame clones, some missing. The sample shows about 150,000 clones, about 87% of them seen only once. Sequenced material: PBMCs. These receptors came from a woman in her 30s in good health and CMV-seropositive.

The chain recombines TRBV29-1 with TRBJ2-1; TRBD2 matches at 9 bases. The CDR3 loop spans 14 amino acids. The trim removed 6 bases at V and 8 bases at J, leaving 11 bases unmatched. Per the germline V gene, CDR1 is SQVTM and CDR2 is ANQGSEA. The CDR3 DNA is TGCAGCGTGGATTCCCCAGCGGGGGGCTATGAGCAGTTCTTC. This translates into CSVDSPAGGYEQFF.

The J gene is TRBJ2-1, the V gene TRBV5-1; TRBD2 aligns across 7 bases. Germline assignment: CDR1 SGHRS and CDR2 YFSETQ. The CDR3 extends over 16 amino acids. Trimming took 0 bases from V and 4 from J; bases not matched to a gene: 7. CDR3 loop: CASSLAPLAAYNEQFF. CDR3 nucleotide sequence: TGCGCCAGCAGCTTGGCCCCGCTAGCGGCGTACAATGAGCAGTTCTTC.

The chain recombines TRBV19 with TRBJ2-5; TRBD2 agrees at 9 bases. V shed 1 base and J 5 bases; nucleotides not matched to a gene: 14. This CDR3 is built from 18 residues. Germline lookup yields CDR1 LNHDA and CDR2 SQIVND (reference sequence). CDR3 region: CASSIGSTASGEGETQYF. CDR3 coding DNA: TGTGCCAGTAGTATAGGAAGTACGGCTAGCGGGGAGGGGGAGACCCAGTACTTC.

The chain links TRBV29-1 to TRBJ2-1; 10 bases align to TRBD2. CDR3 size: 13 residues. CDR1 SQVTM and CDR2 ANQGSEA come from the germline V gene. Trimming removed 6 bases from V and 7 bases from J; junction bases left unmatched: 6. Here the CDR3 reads CSVRTSGKNEQFF. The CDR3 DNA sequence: TGCAGCGTCCGGACTAGCGGAAAAAATGAGCAGTTCTTC.

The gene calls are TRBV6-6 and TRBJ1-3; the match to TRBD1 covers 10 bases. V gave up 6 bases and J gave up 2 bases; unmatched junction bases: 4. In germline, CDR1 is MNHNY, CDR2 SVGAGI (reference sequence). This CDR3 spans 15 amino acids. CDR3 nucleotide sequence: TGTGCCAGCAGCCAGACAGGGGGCACTGGAAACACCATATATTTT. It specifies CASSQTGGTGNTIYF.

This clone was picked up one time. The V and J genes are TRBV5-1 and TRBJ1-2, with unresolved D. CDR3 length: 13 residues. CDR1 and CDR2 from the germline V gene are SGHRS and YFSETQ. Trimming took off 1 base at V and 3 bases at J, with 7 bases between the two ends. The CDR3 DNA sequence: TGCGCCAGCAGCTTGAGCGGGGACTATGGCTACACCTTC. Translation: CASSLSGDYGYTF.

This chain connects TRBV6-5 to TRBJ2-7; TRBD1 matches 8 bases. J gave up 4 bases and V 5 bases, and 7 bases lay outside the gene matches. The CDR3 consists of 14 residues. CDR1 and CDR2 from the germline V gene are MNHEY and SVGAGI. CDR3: CASSRDRSGYEQYF. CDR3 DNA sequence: TGTGCCAGCAGTCGGGACAGGTCGGGGTACGAGCAGTACTTC.

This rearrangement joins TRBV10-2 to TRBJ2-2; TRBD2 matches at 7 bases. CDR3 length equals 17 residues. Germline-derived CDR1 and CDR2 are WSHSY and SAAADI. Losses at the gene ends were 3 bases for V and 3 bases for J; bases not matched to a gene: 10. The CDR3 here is CASSEWGRVSDTGELFF. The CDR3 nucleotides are TGCGCCAGCAGTGAATGGGGGAGGGTGTCGGACACCGGGGAGCTGTTTTTT.

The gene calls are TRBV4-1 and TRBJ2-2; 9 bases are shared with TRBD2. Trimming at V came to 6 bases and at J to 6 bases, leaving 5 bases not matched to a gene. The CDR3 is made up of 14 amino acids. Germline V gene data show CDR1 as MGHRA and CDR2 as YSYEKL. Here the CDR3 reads CASRFSGRSGELFF. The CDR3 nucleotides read TGCGCCAGCAGGTTTAGCGGGAGATCCGGGGAGCTGTTTTTT.

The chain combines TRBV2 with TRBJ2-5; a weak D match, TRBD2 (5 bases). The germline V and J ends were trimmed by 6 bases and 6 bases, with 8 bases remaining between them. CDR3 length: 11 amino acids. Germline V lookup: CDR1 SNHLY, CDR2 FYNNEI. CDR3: CASSSGKTQYF. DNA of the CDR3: TGTGCCAGCAGCTCCGGGAAGACCCAGTACTTC.

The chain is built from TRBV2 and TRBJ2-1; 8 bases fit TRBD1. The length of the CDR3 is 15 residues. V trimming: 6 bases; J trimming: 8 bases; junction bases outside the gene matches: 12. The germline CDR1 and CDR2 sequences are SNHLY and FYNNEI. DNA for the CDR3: TGTGCCAGCAGACCCGGGACAGGCCCCCCCGATGAGCAGTTCTTC. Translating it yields CASRPGTGPPDEQFF.

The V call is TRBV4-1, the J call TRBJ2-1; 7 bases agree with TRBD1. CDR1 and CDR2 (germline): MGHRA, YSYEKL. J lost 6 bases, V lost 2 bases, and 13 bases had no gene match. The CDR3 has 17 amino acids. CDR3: CASSQPNRGRAGNEQFF. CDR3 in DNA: TGCGCCAGCAGCCAACCTAACAGGGGCCGCGCCGGCAATGAGCAGTTCTTC.

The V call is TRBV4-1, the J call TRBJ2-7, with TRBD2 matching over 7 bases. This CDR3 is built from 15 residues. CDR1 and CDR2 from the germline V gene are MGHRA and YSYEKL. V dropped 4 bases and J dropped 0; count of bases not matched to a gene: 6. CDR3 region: CASSLRAGASYEQYF. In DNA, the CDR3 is TGCGCCAGCAGCCTGCGGGCGGGAGCCTCCTACGAGCAGTACTTC.

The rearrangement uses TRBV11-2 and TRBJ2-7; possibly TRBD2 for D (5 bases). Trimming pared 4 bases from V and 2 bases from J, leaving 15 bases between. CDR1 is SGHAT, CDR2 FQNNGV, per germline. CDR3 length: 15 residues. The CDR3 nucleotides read TGTGCCAGCAGCTCGAAGGGAGCGAACCCCTACGAGCAGTACTTC. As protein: CASSSKGANPYEQYF.

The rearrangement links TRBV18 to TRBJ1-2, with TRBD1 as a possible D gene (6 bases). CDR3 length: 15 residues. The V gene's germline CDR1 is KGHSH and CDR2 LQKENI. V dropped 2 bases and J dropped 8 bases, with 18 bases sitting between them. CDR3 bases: TGTGCCAGCTCACCAGACGAAACAGGGTGGAGAGGCTACACCTTC. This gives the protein CASSPDETGWRGYTF. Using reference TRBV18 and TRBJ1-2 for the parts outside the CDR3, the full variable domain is NAGVMQNPRHLVRRRGQEARLRCSPMKGHSHVYWYRQLPEEGLKFMVYLQKENIIDESGMPKERFSAEFPKEGPSILRIQQVVRGDSAAYFCASSPDETGWRGYTFGSGTRLTVV.

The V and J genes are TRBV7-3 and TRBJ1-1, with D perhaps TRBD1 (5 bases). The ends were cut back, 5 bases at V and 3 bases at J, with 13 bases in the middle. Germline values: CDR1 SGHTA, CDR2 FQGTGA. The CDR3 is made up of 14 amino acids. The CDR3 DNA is TGTGCCAGCAGCCCGCAATGGGGGGACACTGAAGCTTTCTTT. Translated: CASSPQWGDTEAFF.

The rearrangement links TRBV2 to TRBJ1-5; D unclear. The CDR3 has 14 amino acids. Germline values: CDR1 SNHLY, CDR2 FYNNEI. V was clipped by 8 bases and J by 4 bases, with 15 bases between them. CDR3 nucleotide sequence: TGTGCCAGCGGAAACAGAAATGGAAATCAGCCCCAGCATTTT. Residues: CASGNRNGNQPQHF.

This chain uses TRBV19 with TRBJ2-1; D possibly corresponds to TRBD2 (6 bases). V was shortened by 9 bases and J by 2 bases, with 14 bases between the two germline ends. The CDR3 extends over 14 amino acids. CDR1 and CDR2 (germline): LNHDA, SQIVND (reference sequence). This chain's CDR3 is CASRWGGTYNEQFF. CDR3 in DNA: TGTGCCAGCCGATGGGGCGGGACCTACAATGAGCAGTTCTTC.

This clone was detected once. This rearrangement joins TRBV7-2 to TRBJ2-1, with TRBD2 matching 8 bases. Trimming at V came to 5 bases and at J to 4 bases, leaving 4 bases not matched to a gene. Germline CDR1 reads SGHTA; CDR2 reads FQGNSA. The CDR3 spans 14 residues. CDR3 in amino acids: CASSIGGAYNEQFF. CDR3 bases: TGTGCCAGCAGCATCGGGGGGGCATACAATGAGCAGTTCTTC.